This T cell receptor beta chain was identified in a study of blood T cell repertoires in COVID-19. A remark on this clone: In the same sample, other DNA sequences code for this CDR3.

This CDR3 contains 16 residues. J was trimmed by 6 bases and V by 4 bases; bases with no gene match: 12. Germline CDR1 reads MNHNS; CDR2 reads SASEGT. Only in-frame clones appear in the TCRdb table, and some are missing; sequencing was by immunoSEQ multiplex PCR. The table records 200,000 to 250,000 clones, 84% of them present only once. This receptor was taken from a woman at least 80 years old with COVID-19, enrolled during active disease. The gene calls are TRBV6-1 and TRBJ2-5, with 9 bases identical to TRBD2. The specimen was peripheral blood. DNA for the CDR3: TGTGCCAGCAGTGGGGGATCAGCGGGGGGTGAAAAGACCCAGTACTTC. Its protein is CASSGGSAGGEKTQYF.